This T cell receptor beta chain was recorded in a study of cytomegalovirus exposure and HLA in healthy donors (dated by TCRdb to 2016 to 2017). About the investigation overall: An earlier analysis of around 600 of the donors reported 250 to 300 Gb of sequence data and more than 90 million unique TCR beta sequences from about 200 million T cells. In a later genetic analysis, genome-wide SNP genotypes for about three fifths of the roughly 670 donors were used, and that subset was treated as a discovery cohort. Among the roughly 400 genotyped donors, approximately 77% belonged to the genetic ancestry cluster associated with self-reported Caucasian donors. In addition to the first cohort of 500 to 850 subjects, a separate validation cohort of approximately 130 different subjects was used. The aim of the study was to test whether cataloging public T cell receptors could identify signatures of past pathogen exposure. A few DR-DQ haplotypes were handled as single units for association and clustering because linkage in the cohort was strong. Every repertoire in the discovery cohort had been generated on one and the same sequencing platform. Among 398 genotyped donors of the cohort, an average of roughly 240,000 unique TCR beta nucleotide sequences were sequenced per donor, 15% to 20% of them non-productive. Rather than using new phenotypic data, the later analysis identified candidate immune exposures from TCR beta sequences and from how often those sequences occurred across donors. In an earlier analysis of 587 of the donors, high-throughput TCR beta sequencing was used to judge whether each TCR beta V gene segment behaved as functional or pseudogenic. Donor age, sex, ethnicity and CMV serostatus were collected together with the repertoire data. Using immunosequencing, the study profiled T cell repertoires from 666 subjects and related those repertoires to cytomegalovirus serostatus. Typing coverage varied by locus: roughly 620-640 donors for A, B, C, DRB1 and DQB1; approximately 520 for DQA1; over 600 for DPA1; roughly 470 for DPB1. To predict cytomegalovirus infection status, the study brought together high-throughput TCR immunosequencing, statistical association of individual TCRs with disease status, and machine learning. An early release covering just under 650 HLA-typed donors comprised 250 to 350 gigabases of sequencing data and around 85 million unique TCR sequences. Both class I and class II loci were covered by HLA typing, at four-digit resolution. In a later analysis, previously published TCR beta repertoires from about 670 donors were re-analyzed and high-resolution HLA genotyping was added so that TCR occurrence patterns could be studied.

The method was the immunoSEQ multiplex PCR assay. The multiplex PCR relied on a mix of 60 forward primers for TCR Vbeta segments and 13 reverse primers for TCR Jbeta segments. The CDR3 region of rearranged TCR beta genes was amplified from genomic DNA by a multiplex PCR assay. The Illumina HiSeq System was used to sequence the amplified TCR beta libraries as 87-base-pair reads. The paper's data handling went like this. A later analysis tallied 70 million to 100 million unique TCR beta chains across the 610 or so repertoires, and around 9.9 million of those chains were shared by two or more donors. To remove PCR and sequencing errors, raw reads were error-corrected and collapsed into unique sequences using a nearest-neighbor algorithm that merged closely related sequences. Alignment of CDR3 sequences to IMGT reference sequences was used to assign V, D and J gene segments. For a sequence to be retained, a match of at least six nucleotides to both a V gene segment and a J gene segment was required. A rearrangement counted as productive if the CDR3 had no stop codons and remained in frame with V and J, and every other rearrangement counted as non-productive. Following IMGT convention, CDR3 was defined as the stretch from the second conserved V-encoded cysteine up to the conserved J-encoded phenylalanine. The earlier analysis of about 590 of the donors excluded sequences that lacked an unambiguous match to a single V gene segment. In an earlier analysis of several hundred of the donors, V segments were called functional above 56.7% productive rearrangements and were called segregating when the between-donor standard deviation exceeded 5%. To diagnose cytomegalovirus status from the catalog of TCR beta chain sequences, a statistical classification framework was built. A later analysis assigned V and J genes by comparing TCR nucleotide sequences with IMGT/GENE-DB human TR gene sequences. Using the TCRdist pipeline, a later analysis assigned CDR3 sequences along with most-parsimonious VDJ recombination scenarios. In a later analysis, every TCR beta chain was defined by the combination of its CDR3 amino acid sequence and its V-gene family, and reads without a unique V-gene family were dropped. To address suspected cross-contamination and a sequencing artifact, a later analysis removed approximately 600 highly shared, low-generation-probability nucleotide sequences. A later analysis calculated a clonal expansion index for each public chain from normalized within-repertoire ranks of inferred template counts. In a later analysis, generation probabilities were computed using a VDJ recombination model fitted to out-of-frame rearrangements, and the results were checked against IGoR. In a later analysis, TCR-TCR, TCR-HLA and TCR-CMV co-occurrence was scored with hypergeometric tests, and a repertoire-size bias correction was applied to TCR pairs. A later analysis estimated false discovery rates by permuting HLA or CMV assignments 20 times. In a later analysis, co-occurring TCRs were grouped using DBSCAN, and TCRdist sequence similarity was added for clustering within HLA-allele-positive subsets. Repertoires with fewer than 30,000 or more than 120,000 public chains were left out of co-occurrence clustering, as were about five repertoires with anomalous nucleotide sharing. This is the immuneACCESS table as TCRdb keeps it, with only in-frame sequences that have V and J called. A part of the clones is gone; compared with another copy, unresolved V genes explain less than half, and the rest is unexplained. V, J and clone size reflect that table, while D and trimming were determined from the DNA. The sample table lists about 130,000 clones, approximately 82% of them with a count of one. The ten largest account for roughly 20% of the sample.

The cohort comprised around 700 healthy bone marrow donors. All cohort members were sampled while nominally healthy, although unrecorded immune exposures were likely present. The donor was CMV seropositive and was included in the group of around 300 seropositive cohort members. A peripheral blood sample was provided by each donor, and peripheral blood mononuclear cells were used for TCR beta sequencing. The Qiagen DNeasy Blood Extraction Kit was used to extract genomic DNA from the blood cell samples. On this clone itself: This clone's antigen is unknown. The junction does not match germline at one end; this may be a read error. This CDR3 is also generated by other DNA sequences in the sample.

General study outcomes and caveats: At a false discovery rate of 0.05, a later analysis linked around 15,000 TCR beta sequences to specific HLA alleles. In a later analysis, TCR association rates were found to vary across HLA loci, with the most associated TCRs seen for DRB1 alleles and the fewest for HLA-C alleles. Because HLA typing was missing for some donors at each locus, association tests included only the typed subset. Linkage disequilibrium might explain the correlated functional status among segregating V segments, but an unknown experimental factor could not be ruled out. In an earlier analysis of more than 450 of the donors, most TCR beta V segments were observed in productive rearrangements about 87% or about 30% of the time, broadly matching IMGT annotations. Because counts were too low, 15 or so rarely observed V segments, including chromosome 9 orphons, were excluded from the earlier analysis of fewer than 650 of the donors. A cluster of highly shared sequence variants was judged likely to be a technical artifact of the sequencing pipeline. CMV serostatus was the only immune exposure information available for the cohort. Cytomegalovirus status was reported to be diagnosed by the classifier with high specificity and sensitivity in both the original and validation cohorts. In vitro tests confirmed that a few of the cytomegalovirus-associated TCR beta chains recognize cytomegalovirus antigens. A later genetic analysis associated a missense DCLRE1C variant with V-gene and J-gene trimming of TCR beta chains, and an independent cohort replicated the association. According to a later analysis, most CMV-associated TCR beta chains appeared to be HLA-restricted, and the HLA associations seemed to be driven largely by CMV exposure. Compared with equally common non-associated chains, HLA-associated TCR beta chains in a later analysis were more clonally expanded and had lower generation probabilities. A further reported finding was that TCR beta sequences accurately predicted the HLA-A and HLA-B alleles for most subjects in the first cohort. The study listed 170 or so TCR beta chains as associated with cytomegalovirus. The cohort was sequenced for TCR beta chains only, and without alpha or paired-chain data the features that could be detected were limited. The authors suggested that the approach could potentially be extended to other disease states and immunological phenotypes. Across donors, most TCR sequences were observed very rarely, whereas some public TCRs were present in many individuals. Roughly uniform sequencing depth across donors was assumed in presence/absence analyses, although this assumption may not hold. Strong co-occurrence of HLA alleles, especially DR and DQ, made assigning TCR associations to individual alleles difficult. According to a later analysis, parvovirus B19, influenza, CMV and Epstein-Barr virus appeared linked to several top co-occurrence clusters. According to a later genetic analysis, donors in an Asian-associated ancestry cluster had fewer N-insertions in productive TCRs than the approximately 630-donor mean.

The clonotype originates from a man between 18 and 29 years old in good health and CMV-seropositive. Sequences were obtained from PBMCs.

The CDR3 corresponds to CSSSLSLSEAFF. The nucleotide sequence reads as follows: TGTTCCAGCAGCTTAAGCCTTTCTGAAGCTTTCTTT. Recombination connected TRBV7-9 to TRBJ1-1; the D gene cannot be resolved reliably. Via the germline V gene (reference sequence), CDR1 is SEHNR and CDR2 FQNEAQ. From cysteine to phenylalanine, the CDR3 is 12 amino acids long. Only the CDR3 portion is preserved as DNA: 36 bases, with reading frame beginning at the first base.